Shown below are 32 T cell receptor beta chains from a single sample sequenced in a study of blood T cell repertoires in COVID-19. Method: immunoSEQ multiplex PCR; TCRdb's copy keeps in-frame clones and lacks some. Of about 220,000 clones in the sample, roughly 84% are singletons; the top ten hold 9.7%. The material sequenced was peripheral blood. All receptors come from a man aged 50-60 years with active or convalescent COVID-19.

This chain links TRBV9 with TRBJ2-1; D uncertain. The CDR3 length is 19 residues. V was cut by 0 bases and J by 0 bases, with 19 bases left in between. The germline CDR1 and CDR2 sequences are SGDLS and YYNGEE. The CDR3 sequence: CASSVAPHPSASSYNEQFF. The CDR3 DNA follows: TGTGCCAGCAGCGTAGCCCCGCACCCCTCCGCGAGCTCCTACAATGAGCAGTTCTTC.

The chain combines TRBV6-5 with TRBJ2-5; 7 bases line up with TRBD2. Looked up from germline, CDR1 is MNHEY and CDR2 is SVGAGI. V gave up 0 bases and J gave up 5 bases; unmatched junction bases: 6. The CDR3 has 15 residues. Written as DNA, the CDR3 is TGTGCCAGCAGTTACTCGGGAGGGTTGGGTGAGACCCAGTACTTC. Its protein product is CASSYSGGLGETQYF.

The CDR3 spells CASSTRTGGRYIQYF. The CDR3 coding sequence is TGTGCCAGCAGTACTCGGACAGGGGGCCGGTACATTCAGTACTTC. V is TRBV28 and J is TRBJ2-4, with 11 bases identical to TRBD1. V gave up 5 bases and J gave up 8 bases; unmatched junction bases: 8. This CDR3 is 15 amino acids long. The germline CDR1 and CDR2 sequences are MDHEN and SYDVKM. Combining the CDR3 with reference TRBV28 and TRBJ2-4 gives the whole variable domain DVKVTQSSRYLVKRTGEKVFLECVQDMDHENMFWYRQDPGLGLRLIYFSYDVKMKEKGDIPEGYSVSREKKERFSLILESASTNQTSMYLCASSTRTGGRYIQYFGAGTRLSVL.

The chain employs TRBV2 and TRBJ1-1; unclear D gene. The V end was cut by 5 bases, the J end by 1 base, with 11 bases between. Germline lookup yields CDR1 SNHLY and CDR2 FYNNEI. There are 14 residues in the CDR3. The CDR3 spells CASSKNSRNTEAFF. The CDR3 DNA reads TGTGCCAGCAGTAAAAACTCAAGGAACACTGAAGCTTTCTTT.

This chain connects TRBV9 to TRBJ2-1; 7 bases agree with TRBD2. The CDR3 spans 15 residues. Per germline, CDR1 SGDLS and CDR2 YYNGEE. Trimming took 3 bases from V and 2 from J; bases not matched to a gene: 5. The CDR3 protein is CASSAGLLTYNEQFF. In nucleotides, the CDR3 is TGTGCCAGCAGCGCGGGACTACTTACCTACAATGAGCAGTTCTTC.

This clone was found a few times. The CDR3 DNA follows: TGTGCCACCAGCACAGGGACAGTCTATGGCTACACCTTC. Translating it yields CATSTGTVYGYTF. This chain uses TRBV15 with TRBJ1-2; TRBD1 agrees at 7 bases. With 4 bases clipped from V and 4 bases from J, the junction kept 3 bases outside the gene matches. There are 13 residues in the CDR3. Germline CDR1 reads LNHNV; CDR2 reads YYDKDF (reference sequence).

Written as DNA, the CDR3 is TGTGCCAGCAGCGACCCAGCACATGAGGCTAGCGGGGCGTATACGCAGTATTTT. Its protein is CASSDPAHEASGAYTQYF. The chain is built from TRBV9 and TRBJ2-3; TRBD2 matches at 9 bases. The germline gives CDR1 SGDLS, CDR2 YYNGEE. Trimming removed 3 bases from V and 7 bases from J; junction bases left unmatched: 18. The CDR3 contains 18 residues.

There are a few counts of this clone. V is TRBV21-1 and J is TRBJ2-1; the tabulated D call, TRBD2, remains unverified against the DNA. TRBV21-1 is a documented pseudogene. The CDR3 is made up of 15 amino acids. The CDR3 sequence: CASSKVSRGVDEQFF. DNA for the CDR3: TGTGCCAGCAGCAAAGTCTCCCGGGGGGTCGATGAGCAGTTCTTC.

The V and J genes are TRBV20-1 and TRBJ1-1; no clear D. The CDR3 runs 12 residues. Trimming took 3 bases from V and 8 from J, leaving 13 bases between them. From germline, CDR1 is DFQATT and CDR2 SNEGSKA (reference sequence). The CDR3 spells CSASDFQTEAFF. CDR3 DNA: TGCAGTGCTAGTGACTTCCAGACAGAAGCTTTCTTT.

The chain has TRBV9 and TRBJ2-7, with 14 bases lining up with TRBD2. V was clipped by 4 bases and J by 6 bases; unmatched bases: 6. There are 15 residues in the CDR3. CDR1 is SGDLS and CDR2 is YYNGEE in the germline V gene. The CDR3 protein is CASSPGLAGVGEQYF. The CDR3 region has the DNA TGTGCCAGCAGCCCGGGACTAGCGGGAGTTGGCGAGCAGTACTTC. Supplemented by reference TRBV9 and TRBJ2-7, the full variable domain reads DSGVTQTPKHLITATGQRVTLRCSPRSGDLSVYWYQQSLDQGLQFLIQYYNGEERAKGNILERFSAQQFPDLHSELNLSSLELGDSALYFCASSPGLAGVGEQYFGPGTRLTVT.

The chain recombines TRBV30 with TRBJ1-1; 9 positions agree with TRBD1. In germline, CDR1 is GTSNPN, CDR2 SVGIG (reference sequence). V was pared by 2 bases and J by 4 bases, with 5 bases of the junction left unmatched. CDR3 length: 14 amino acids. The DNA of the CDR3 is TGTGCCTGGAGTTCTTCGACAGGGGGCACTGAAGCTTTCTTT. Its translation is CAWSSSTGGTEAFF. The full variable domain, rest sourced from reference TRBV30 and TRBJ1-1, is SQTIHQWPATLVQPVGSPLSLECTVEGTSNPNLYWYRQAAGRGLQLLFYSVGIGQISSEVPQNLSASRPQDRQFILSSKKLLLSDSGFYLCAWSSSTGGTEAFFGQGTRLTVV.

This rearrangement joins TRBV6-4 to TRBJ1-2, with D possibly TRBD1 on 5 matching bases. The V end was cut by 4 bases, the J end by 7 bases, with 13 bases between. CDR1 MRHNA and CDR2 SNTAGT come from the germline V gene. This CDR3 has 13 amino acids. Here the CDR3 DNA reads TGTGCCAGCAGTGCAGGGCCCCTCGGTGGCTACACCTTC. Its protein product is CASSAGPLGGYTF.

This rearrangement joins TRBV11-2 to TRBJ2-3; 9 bases fit TRBD2. The CDR3 extends over 18 amino acids. Per the germline V gene, CDR1 is SGHAT and CDR2 is FQNNGV. Trimming cost V 1 base and J 4 bases; bases outside gene matches: 12. The DNA for the CDR3 is TGTGCCAGCAGCTTAGGGGTCTTGGCGGGGGGGCCCCCAGATACGCAGTATTTT. Its translation is CASSLGVLAGGPPDTQYF.

This clone appeared once. Distinct nucleotide sequences in the sample also encode this CDR3. V is TRBV5-1 and J is TRBJ1-2; 8 bases line up with TRBD1. The length of the CDR3 is 14 residues. Germline CDR1 reads SGHRS; CDR2 reads YFSETQ. V trimming: 3 bases; J trimming: 4 bases; junction bases outside the gene matches: 5. The CDR3: CASSSGQGTYGYTF. In DNA, the CDR3 is TGCGCCAGCAGCTCCGGACAGGGCACCTATGGCTACACCTTC.

The J gene is TRBJ1-2, the V gene TRBV10-2; D is unresolved. Germline CDR1 and CDR2: WSHSY and SAAADI. V gave up 0 bases and J gave up 4 bases, with 15 bases separating them. This CDR3 is built from 16 residues. The CDR3 here is CASSESSRGQSYGYTF. The CDR3, as DNA: TGCGCCAGCAGTGAGTCGTCCCGAGGGCAAAGCTATGGCTACACCTTC.

This chain joins TRBV6-6 and TRBJ1-1, with D possibly being TRBD1 (5 bases). V was shortened by 5 bases and J by 5 bases, with 12 bases between the two germline ends. The CDR3 consists of 13 residues. The germline V gene has CDR1 MNHNY and CDR2 SVGAGI (reference sequence). The CDR3 sequence is CASSTGGRTEAFF. CDR3 nucleotides: TGTGCCAGCAGTACGGGGGGGAGGACTGAAGCTTTCTTT.

The chain is built from TRBV20-1 and TRBJ2-5; D may be TRBD1 (6 bases). The CDR3 sequence is 10 residues long. The V end lost 5 bases, the J end lost 13 bases, and 14 bases lay between the germline ends. Germline CDR1 and CDR2: DFQATT and SNEGSKA (reference sequence). The CDR3 region is CSARTVSLYF. CDR3 bases: TGCAGTGCTCGGACAGTGAGTCTGTACTTC.

The gene calls are TRBV5-1 and TRBJ2-1; 7 positions match TRBD2. This CDR3 is 14 amino acids long. The V gene's germline CDR1 is SGHRS and CDR2 YFSETQ. J lost 6 bases, V lost 6 bases, and 9 bases had no gene match. The CDR3, as DNA: TGCGCCAGCAAGGATAGCGGGTACCCCAATGAGCAGTTCTTC. This codes for CASKDSGYPNEQFF.

The rearrangement uses TRBV2 and TRBJ1-5, with D possibly TRBD1 on 5 matching bases. The CDR3 runs 16 residues. Germline assignment: CDR1 SNHLY and CDR2 FYNNEI. Trimming left V 0 bases short and J 6 bases short, with 15 bases between. The CDR3 is CASSEADGGFGQPQHF. CDR3 sequence (DNA): TGTGCCAGCAGTGAAGCCGACGGGGGGTTCGGTCAGCCCCAGCATTTT.

This clone was seen a single time. V gene TRBV19 combines with J gene TRBJ1-5; D gene unclear. This CDR3 region has 13 residues. The germline V and J ends were trimmed by 6 bases and 6 bases, with 12 bases remaining between them. Germline CDR1 and CDR2: LNHDA and SQIVND (reference sequence). The CDR3 protein is CASSQVSRQPQHF. For the CDR3, the DNA is TGTGCCAGTAGCCAGGTTTCCCGTCAGCCCCAGCATTTT.

The chain employs TRBV6-2 or TRBV6-3 and TRBJ2-2; perhaps TRBD2 as D (6 bases). There are 16 residues in the CDR3. The V and J ends lost 0 bases and 3 bases respectively, with 11 bases between them. Germline assignment: CDR1 MNHEY and CDR2 SVGEGT. CDR3 protein: CASSYSRERDTGELFF. The CDR3, as DNA: TGTGCCAGCAGTTACTCTCGGGAGCGGGACACCGGGGAGCTGTTTTTT.

The gene calls are TRBV5-1 and TRBJ1-4; the match to TRBD1 covers 7 bases. The CDR3 consists of 15 residues. CDR1 is SGHRS, CDR2 YFSETQ, per germline. J was trimmed by 2 bases and V by 4 bases; bases with no gene match: 5. The CDR3 protein is CASSRSGQTNEKLFF. The DNA for the CDR3 is TGCGCCAGCAGCCGCTCGGGACAGACTAATGAAAAACTGTTTTTT. Looking up the rest from reference TRBV5-1 and TRBJ1-4 gives the full variable domain: KAGVTQTPRYLIKTRGQQVTLSCSPISGHRSVSWYQQTPGQGLQFLFEYFSETQRNKGNFPGRFSGRQFSNSRSEMNVSTLELGDSALYLCASSRSGQTNEKLFFGSGTQLSVL.

This clone came up once. The genes are TRBV6-5 and TRBJ1-6; 7 bases fit TRBD1. V shed 8 bases, J shed 8 bases, and the junction held 9 bases outside the gene matches. Germline lookup yields CDR1 MNHEY and CDR2 SVGAGI. This CDR3 region has 14 residues. The CDR3 sequence is CASEVRDSYSPLHF. The CDR3 DNA reads TGTGCCAGCGAAGTCCGGGACAGTTATTCACCCCTCCACTTT.

The chain uses TRBV5-6 and TRBJ1-3; TRBD1 is a possible D gene (5 bases). The germline V gene has CDR1 SGHDT and CDR2 YYEEEE. V was clipped by 0 bases and J by 4 bases, with 17 bases between them. The CDR3 totals 17 residues. CDR3 amino acids: CASSLDGPGEAGNTIYF. CDR3 nucleotides: TGTGCCAGCAGCTTGGATGGTCCGGGGGAGGCCGGAAACACCATATATTTT. The full variable domain, its missing parts supplied by reference TRBV5-6 and TRBJ1-3, is DAGVTQSPTHLIKTRGQQVTLRCSPKSGHDTVSWYQQALGQGPQFIFQYYEEEERQRGNFPDRFSGHQFPNYSSELNVNALLLGDSALYLCASSLDGPGEAGNTIYFGEGSWLTVV.

The rearrangement uses TRBV11-2 and TRBJ2-5; TRBD1 aligns across 7 bases. The V and J ends lost 5 bases and 5 bases, in that order; junction bases with no gene match: 14. This CDR3 is built from 16 residues. Germline values: CDR1 SGHAT, CDR2 FQNNGV. The CDR3 nucleotides read TGTGCCAGCAGCCTCCGGGACAGTCCTCGGGCGGAGACCCAGTACTTC. It codes for CASSLRDSPRAETQYF.

The chain carries TRBV7-8 and TRBJ1-1; no firm D call. Trimming cost V 1 base and J 8 bases, with 11 bases left between them. The CDR3 has 13 amino acids. The germline CDR1 and CDR2 sequences are SGHVS and FQNEAQ. CDR3: CASSLVRSGEAFF. CDR3 coding DNA: TGTGCCAGCAGCTTAGTTAGGTCAGGAGAAGCTTTCTTT.

CDR3 nucleotide sequence: TGTGCCAGCAGCTTATTCCCGACGGCCCAGGGAGGTCAGGAGACCCAGTACTTC. Encoded protein: CASSLFPTAQGGQETQYF. The chain is built from TRBV7-3 and TRBJ2-5; possible D gene TRBD2, 6 bases. Germline CDR1 SGHTA, CDR2 FQGTGA. Trimming left V 2 bases short and J 5 bases short, with 24 bases between. The CDR3 is 18 residues long. Variable domain in full (rest from reference TRBV7-3 and TRBJ2-5): GAGVSQTPSNKVTEKGKYVELRCDPISGHTALYWYRQSLGQGPEFLIYFQGTGAADDSGLPNDRFFAVRPEGSVSTLKIQRTERGDSAVYLCASSLFPTAQGGQETQYFGPGTRLLVL.

The chain joins TRBV6-2 or TRBV6-3 to TRBJ2-5, with 8 bases identical to TRBD1. After removal of 5 bases from V and 2 bases from J, the junction contained 4 bases not matched to a gene. This CDR3 contains 14 residues. From germline, CDR1 is MNHEY and CDR2 SVGEGT. The CDR3 DNA follows: TGTGCCAGCAGTCCCTGGACAGGGCAAGAGACCCAGTACTTC. This sequence encodes CASSPWTGQETQYF.

This sequence joins TRBV20-1 and TRBJ2-7; the D gene is possibly TRBD1 (6 bases). Trimming pared 3 bases from V and 0 bases from J, leaving 15 bases between. CDR1 DFQATT and CDR2 SNEGSKA come from the germline V gene (reference sequence). The CDR3 runs to 15 residues. The CDR3 is CSASRTGKSSYEQYF. CDR3 nucleotides: TGCAGTGCTAGTCGCACAGGGAAGAGCTCCTACGAGCAGTACTTC.

This clone was detected many times. This rearrangement joins TRBV2 to TRBJ1-1; tentative D call: TRBD1 (5 bases). In germline, CDR1 is SNHLY, CDR2 FYNNEI. The CDR3 sequence is 16 residues long. Trimming pared 5 bases from V and 4 bases from J, leaving 20 bases between. The CDR3 coding sequence is TGTGCCAGCAGTAGTCAGGGAACAGGATGGGGCACTGAAGCTTTCTTT. This translates into CASSSQGTGWGTEAFF.

The gene calls are TRBV4-3 and TRBJ2-1; no definite D call. Germline CDR1 is LGHNA and CDR2 is YSLEER. CDR3 length equals 16 residues. V shed 0 bases and J shed 9 bases, with 18 bases lying between them. The CDR3 bases are TGCGCCAGCAGCCAAGATCCGCCTAGTTCTACCGGTGAGCAGTTCTTC. Residues: CASSQDPPSSTGEQFF.

On this clone: Additional DNA sequences in this sample encode the identical CDR3. The gene calls are TRBV14 and TRBJ2-3; D perhaps matches TRBD1 (6 bases). The V end lost 4 bases, the J end lost 2 bases, and 10 bases lay between the germline ends. This CDR3 has 14 amino acids. Germline V CDR1 and CDR2: SGHDN, FVKESK. This CDR3 is CASSRTGSTDTQYF. CDR3 DNA sequence: TGTGCCAGCAGCCGTACAGGGTCCACAGATACGCAGTATTTT.